The clone carrying this T cell receptor beta chain was observed a single time. Its antigen remains unknown. This record comes from a study of cytomegalovirus exposure and HLA in healthy donors. The PCR ran on 60 Vbeta and 13 Jbeta primers. Libraries were prepared by immunoSEQ multiplex PCR; TCRdb keeps only in-frame clonotypes and omits some of them. The sample carries about 150,000 clones, over 75% recorded once. Germline values: CDR1 MGHDK, CDR2 SYGVNS. The CDR3 loop spans 15 amino acids. V lost 6 bases, J lost 4 bases, and 5 bases stayed unmatched. Study-wide results and limits: Earlier analysis looked at TCR beta V segments, and most were productive about 87% or about 30% of the time. Later analysis identified a missense DCLRE1C variant that was linked to TCR beta V- and J-gene trimming.

This chain connects TRBV25-1 to TRBJ2-1; 11 positions agree with TRBD2. Sequencing used PBMCs. This receptor was taken from a woman in her 30s in good health and CMV-seronegative. CDR3 in amino acids: CASRSSGGRYNEQFF. As DNA, the CDR3 is TGTGCCAGCAGATCTAGCGGGGGGCGGTACAATGAGCAGTTCTTC.